These T cell receptor beta chains were read from a single sample in a study of early T cells in non-severe SARS-CoV-2 infection. One entry per CDR3 protein, called by TCRdb with MiXCR from the 5' RACE reads. The sample gives fewer than 85,000 distinct CDR3 sequences, around 15% of which show up once; around 1.5% is in the top ten. Sequenced sample: whole blood. The origin of the receptors is an adult who was a healthcare worker with PCR-confirmed SARS-CoV-2 infection or an uninfected control (not recorded which). Both conserved end residues are part of each CDR3. D genes are given only for firm matches. Size tells how often a clone was seen (once, few, many) or the class of an expanded clone, and some rows leave it out.

>-|-|TRBV9|TRBJ2-3
TGTGCCAGCAGCGCAGGGACTTCTCGCACAGATACGCAGTATTTT
CASSAGTSRTDTQYF
>TRBD2|-|TRBV6-5|TRBJ2-7
TGTGCCAGCAGTTACGCCGGGACTAGCGGTACCTACGAGCAGTACTTC
CASSYAGTSGTYEQYF
>-|once|TRBV19|TRBJ1-5
TGTGCCTGCCAAATGACAGGACTCAATCAGCCCCAGCATTTT
CACQMTGLNQPQHF
>TRBD1|-|TRBV6-1|TRBJ2-7
TGTGCCAGCAGAACCGGGACAGGTCGGACTTACGAGCAGTACTTC
CASRTGTGRTYEQYF
>TRBD1|many|TRBV7-2|TRBJ2-5
TGTGCCAGCAGCCTAGGACAGGTTGGGTACCAAGAGACCCAGTACTTC
CASSLGQVGYQETQYF
>TRBD2|-|TRBV10-2|TRBJ2-3
TGCGCCAGCAGTGAGTCGAGGCTAGCGGGGGGGCCAGATACGCAGTATTTT
CASSESRLAGGPDTQYF
>TRBD1|few|TRBV6-2/TRBV6-3|TRBJ2-3
TGTGCCAGCAGTTACCGACAGGGCTATACGCAGTATTTT
CASSYRQGYTQYF
>-|-|TRBV6-5|TRBJ1-2
TGTGCCAGCAGTGCAACCGGGACAAAGTTTTATGGCTACACCTTC
CASSATGTKFYGYTF
>-|many|TRBV7-8|TRBJ1-2
TGTGCCAGCAGCTTAAGAGTTTCACAGAGCTATGGCTACACCTTC
CASSLRVSQSYGYTF
>-|few|TRBV27|TRBJ2-7
TGTGCCAGCAGCTCCCCCCGCCACCTCAGCTCCTACGAGCAGTACTTC
CASSSPRHLSSYEQYF
>-|-|TRBV29-1|TRBJ2-7
TGCAGCCCCGGAAGGGCCGGGGAGGACTACGAGCAGTACTTC
CSPGRAGEDYEQYF
>-|once|TRBV29-1|TRBJ1-1
TGCATGGGGCGGCGGGAAATGAACACTGAAGCTTTCTTT
CMGRREMNTEAFF
>-|many|TRBV7-6|TRBJ1-4
TGTGCCAGCAGCTTAGCAGTTGCAACTAATGAAAAACTGTTTTTT
CASSLAVATNEKLFF
>-|many|TRBV20-1|TRBJ2-2
TGCAGTGCTAGTAAGCAGAAGAACACCGGGGAGCTGTTTTTT
CSASKQKNTGELFF
>TRBD1|many|TRBV27|TRBJ1-1
TGTGCCAGCAGTGAAGATTTTGGACAGGGAGGGGCCGAAGCTTTCTTT
CASSEDFGQGGAEAFF
>-|few|TRBV29-1|TRBJ1-4
TGCAGCGCCGCAATAGGAGAAAAACTGTTTTTT
CSAAIGEKLFF
>-|-|TRBV13|TRBJ2-1
TGTGCCAGCAGCCCCATGGTACAGGCCGAAGGGCTCAATGAGCAGTTCTTC
CASSPMVQAEGLNEQFF
>-|many|TRBV6-2/TRBV6-3|TRBJ2-2
TGTGCCAGCAGTTACAATTGGCCCCTACAACCTGCGAACACCGGGGAGCTGTTTTTT
CASSYNWPLQPANTGELFF
>TRBD2|many|TRBV20-1|TRBJ2-5
TGCAGTGCTAGCATCCACGGCGGGGGTTGGGAGACCCAGTACTTC
CSASIHGGGWETQYF
>-|many|TRBV29-1|TRBJ2-3
TGCAGCGCCCGCTCCGGGACTAGCACAGATACGCAGTATTTT
CSARSGTSTDTQYF
>-|few|TRBV11-2|TRBJ1-1
TGTGCCAGCAGCTTAGTTAGTGGGACGGGGAACACTGAAGCTTTCTTT
CASSLVSGTGNTEAFF
>-|many|TRBV7-6|TRBJ1-6
TGTGCCAGCAGCCCGGACGGATATAATTCACCCCTCCACTTT
CASSPDGYNSPLHF
>-|many|TRBV6-5|TRBJ2-7
TGTGCCAGCAGTTACTCCAACCCAATACACCGTTTGTACCCCTACGAGCAGTACTTC
CASSYSNPIHRLYPYEQYF
>-|many|TRBV13|TRBJ2-2
TGTGCCAGCAGCCTCACCGGGGAGCTGTTTTTT
CASSLTGELFF
>-|few|TRBV11-2|TRBJ1-1
TGTGCCAGCAGCTTAGAACCCGCTGGCACTGAAGCTTTCTTT
CASSLEPAGTEAFF
>-|many|TRBV10-3|TRBJ2-1
TGTGCCATCAGTGAGCCCGGGACATTCGGCAATGAGCAGTTCTTC
CAISEPGTFGNEQFF
>-|-|TRBV12-3/TRBV12-4|TRBJ2-7
TGTGCCAGCAGTTTGGCGATGGGAGCTTCACCCTACGAGCAGTACTTC
CASSLAMGASPYEQYF
>-|-|TRBV20-1|TRBJ1-1
TGCAGTGCTAGAGTCCTCGGGGGGGCGTCGAACACTGAAGCTTTCTTT
CSARVLGGASNTEAFF
>TRBD1|many|TRBV27|TRBJ2-3
TGTGCCAGCAGACAGGGGATGGATACGCAGTATTTT
CASRQGMDTQYF
>-|many|TRBV12-3/TRBV12-4|TRBJ1-2
TGTGCCAGCAGCGTAACAAGGGACTATGGCTACACCTTC
CASSVTRDYGYTF
>TRBD1|many|TRBV6-1|TRBJ1-2
TGTGCCAGCAGTGAGGGGACAGTTTCTAACTATGGCTACACCTTC
CASSEGTVSNYGYTF
>-|-|TRBV21-1|TRBJ2-1
TGTGCCAGCAGCAAAGGGACAGACGTAACTAACAATGAGCAGTTCTTC
CASSKGTDVTNNEQFF
>-|-|TRBV11-1|TRBJ2-1
TGTGCCAGCAGCCGGCGGGCGGCGGGAAGCATGAAGTCCTTC
CASSRRAAGSMKSF
>TRBD2|few|TRBV3-1|TRBJ2-1
TGTGCCAGCAGCCAACCGAGGGCTAGCGGGGGTAGCAATGAGCAGTTCTTC
CASSQPRASGGSNEQFF
>TRBD1|many|TRBV20-1|TRBJ2-3
TGCAGTGCTGGACAGGGGGCGAAGGATACGCAGTATTTT
CSAGQGAKDTQYF
>-|few|TRBV7-9|TRBJ1-1
TGTGCCAGCAGCTTATTGGCGGGCACTGAAGCTTTCTTT
CASSLLAGTEAFF
>TRBD2|-|TRBV7-6|TRBJ2-2
TGTGCCAGCAGCTTAGTCGGGACTAGCGGGGGGGCCCGCACCGGGGAGCTGTTTTTT
CASSLVGTSGGARTGELFF
>-|-|TRBV11-2|TRBJ2-5
TGTGCCGGCGGGCAGTCAGAGACCCAGTACTTC
CAGGQSETQYF
>TRBD1|many|TRBV7-2|TRBJ1-6
TGTGCCAGCAGCTTAAGGGCCGGGACAGAGGGGTTCAATAATTCACCCCTCCACTTT
CASSLRAGTEGFNNSPLHF
>TRBD2|many|TRBV5-1|TRBJ2-7
TGCGCCAGCAGCTTGGGCAGCGGGGGGGCCCCCCACGAGCAGTACTTC
CASSLGSGGAPHEQYF